A single sample is the source of the 14 T cell receptor beta chains below, sequenced in a study of blood T cell repertoires in COVID-19. Sequencing used immunoSEQ multiplex PCR; TCRdb keeps in-frame clones, though not all of them. The repertoire has a few hundred thousand clones, 87% of them found once; the top ten carry under 1.5%. Sequencing used PBMCs or T cells enriched from blood (not recorded which). Receptor source: a man aged 25-45 years who had recovered from COVID-19.

This chain uses TRBV7-9 with TRBJ1-4, with a tentative D call TRBD1 (6 bases). The CDR3 is made up of 18 amino acids. The V end was cut by 1 base, the J end by 0 bases, with 15 bases between. Germline loops: CDR1 SEHNR, CDR2 FQNEAQ (reference sequence). The CDR3 DNA is TGTGCCAGCAGCTTAGTAGGTCAGGGGCGTGCAACTAATGAAAAACTGTTTTTT. It encodes CASSLVGQGRATNEKLFF.

This clone appeared a single time. This sequence joins TRBV3-1 (or the pseudogene TRBV3-2) and TRBJ1-4, with 8 bases that match TRBD1. CDR3 length: 14 amino acids. The V and J ends lost 5 bases and 8 bases, in that order; junction bases with no gene match: 7. CDR1 and CDR2 (germline): LGHDT, YNNKEL (reference sequence). The DNA for the CDR3 is TGTGCCAGCAGCACTACAGGGGGGGACGAAAAACTGTTTTTT. It is translated as CASSTTGGDEKLFF.

The gene calls are TRBV7-8 and TRBJ1-3, with 9 bases identical to TRBD1. The CDR3 has 15 amino acids. The V gene's germline CDR1 is SGHVS and CDR2 FQNEAQ. J gave up 2 bases and V 1 base, and 0 bases lay outside the gene matches. The CDR3 DNA follows: TGTGCCAGCAGCTTAGGGACAGGGGCTGGAAACACCATATATTTT. Protein sequence: CASSLGTGAGNTIYF.

The chain joins TRBV11-2 to TRBJ1-4; maybe TRBD1 (5 bases). The ends were cut back, 3 bases at V and 0 bases at J, with 11 bases in the middle. The CDR3 runs 16 residues. Germline-derived CDR1 and CDR2 are SGHAT and FQNNGV. The CDR3 protein is CASSFAGGATNEKLFF. The CDR3 nucleotides are TGTGCCAGCAGCTTCGCGGGGGGGGCAACTAATGAAAAACTGTTTTTT.

The V call is TRBV5-4, the J call TRBJ2-1; TRBD1 matches 10 bases. Germline CDR1 and CDR2: SGHNT and YYREEE (reference sequence). The CDR3 is made up of 13 amino acids. CDR3: CACPGTGVDEQFF. The CDR3 coding sequence is TGTGCTTGCCCCGGGACAGGGGTTGATGAGCAGTTCTTC.

This chain joins TRBV4-2 and TRBJ2-4; a possible D gene is TRBD2 (6 bases). Trimming stripped 0 bases from V and 5 bases from J, with 17 bases between. The CDR3 runs to 17 residues. The V gene's germline CDR1 is LGHNA and CDR2 YNFKEQ. This CDR3 reads CASSQDPPSDYQNIQYF. In nucleotides, the CDR3 is TGTGCCAGCAGCCAAGACCCTCCCTCGGACTATCAAAACATTCAGTACTTC.

The chain links TRBV12-3 or TRBV12-4 to TRBJ1-1; D is uncertain. The V end lost 6 bases, the J end lost 6 bases, and 14 bases lay between the germline ends. The CDR3 length is 13 residues. CDR3 sequence reads: CASRPGLGPEAFF. DNA of the CDR3: TGTGCCAGCAGGCCTGGACTAGGCCCTGAAGCTTTCTTT.

This clone was observed a handful of times. This same CDR3 is encoded by further DNA sequences in the sample. J is TRBJ1-5 and V is TRBV2; D is undetermined. Trimming took off 3 bases at V and 1 base at J, with 7 bases between the two ends. The germline CDR1 and CDR2 sequences are SNHLY and FYNNEI. The CDR3 totals 14 residues. CDR3 in DNA: TGTGCCAGCAGTGAGGGGAGGAGCAATCAGCCCCAGCATTTT. Its translation: CASSEGRSNQPQHF. The full variable domain, rest sourced from reference TRBV2 and TRBJ1-5, is EPEVTQTPSHQVTQMGQEVILRCVPISNHLYFYWYRQILGQKVEFLVSFYNNEISEKSEIFDDQFSVERPDGSNFTLKIRSTKLEDSAMYFCASSEGRSNQPQHFGDGTRLSIL.

The chain links TRBV3-1 (or the pseudogene TRBV3-2) to TRBJ1-2, with D perhaps matching TRBD1 (6 bases). Trimming left V 4 bases short and J 6 bases short, with 18 bases between. The CDR3 totals 15 residues. Germline assignment: CDR1 LGHDT and CDR2 YNNKEL (reference sequence). CDR3 region: CASSPGNRAFDGYTF. The CDR3 DNA reads TGTGCCAGCAGCCCTGGGAACAGGGCGTTTGATGGCTACACCTTC.

This clone was seen more than once but under ten times. The chain uses TRBV18 and TRBJ1-2; 8 bases line up with TRBD1. Germline V gene lookup returns CDR1 KGHSH and CDR2 LQKENI. J gave up 2 bases and V 3 bases, and 5 bases lay outside the gene matches. The CDR3 length is 15 residues. The CDR3 DNA is TGTGCCAGCTCACCTCAGGGGGCGGGGAACTATGGCTACACCTTC. Residues: CASSPQGAGNYGYTF.

The CDR3 spells CASSIQGGEGNTIYF. The DNA for the CDR3 is TGTGCCAGTAGTATACAGGGAGGGGAAGGAAACACCATATATTTT. This chain joins TRBV19 and TRBJ1-3; weak D call: TRBD1 (5 bases). The CDR3 extends over 15 amino acids. The V gene's germline CDR1 is LNHDA and CDR2 SQIVND (reference sequence). Trimming took off 2 bases at V and 4 bases at J, with 12 bases between the two ends.

This clone has a handful of counts. The chain carries TRBV19 and TRBJ2-1, with 8 bases aligning to TRBD1. J was trimmed by 7 bases and V by 6 bases; bases with no gene match: 8. The germline V gene encodes CDR1 LNHDA and CDR2 SQIVND (reference sequence). This CDR3 has 14 residues. The CDR3 protein is CASRNRGLNNEQFF. CDR3 coding DNA: TGTGCCAGTAGGAACAGGGGGTTGAATAATGAGCAGTTCTTC.

This chain links TRBV5-1 with TRBJ2-1, with 14 bases fitting TRBD2. CDR1 SGHRS and CDR2 YFSETQ come from the germline V gene. Unmatched junction bases numbered 7, after V lost 4 bases and J lost 1 base. The CDR3 extends over 18 amino acids. CDR3 in DNA: TGCGCCAGCAGCGGCGGGACTAGCGGGGGCTTTTCCTACAATGAGCAGTTCTTC. This encodes CASSGGTSGGFSYNEQFF. Filled out from reference TRBV5-1 and TRBJ2-1, the complete variable domain reads KAGVTQTPRYLIKTRGQQVTLSCSPISGHRSVSWYQQTPGQGLQFLFEYFSETQRNKGNFPGRFSGRQFSNSRSEMNVSTLELGDSALYLCASSGGTSGGFSYNEQFFGPGTRLTVL.

CDR3: CAWSVQGVNQPQHF. CDR3 sequence (DNA): TGTGCCTGGAGTGTCCAAGGGGTCAATCAGCCCCAGCATTTT. The rearrangement joins TRBV30 to TRBJ1-5; D is perhaps TRBD1 (5 bases). This CDR3 has 14 amino acids. With 0 bases removed from V and 3 bases from J, the gap between germline ends came to 9 bases. CDR1 GTSNPN and CDR2 SVGIG come from the germline V gene (reference sequence).